Sequencing of this TCR beta chain was carried out in a study of T cell changes during pregnancy in multiple sclerosis. Repertoires were generated with immunoSEQ multiplex PCR, while TCRdb's copy carries only in-frame clones and drops some. The sample records roughly 80,000 clones, 92% being singletons. Germline lookup yields CDR1 SGHTS and CDR2 YDEGEE. The CDR3 loop spans 16 amino acids. V gave up 0 bases and J gave up 5 bases, with 15 bases separating them. The sample in question was peripheral blood, obtained before pregnancy. This rearrangement joins TRBV5-8 to TRBJ1-5; D possibly corresponds to TRBD1 (5 bases). The receptor's source is a female donor with multiple sclerosis, enrolled in a pregnancy study. The CDR3: CASSLVFRQGDQPQHF. In DNA form, the CDR3 reads TGTGCCAGCAGCTTGGTATTTAGGCAGGGCGATCAGCCCCAGCATTTT.